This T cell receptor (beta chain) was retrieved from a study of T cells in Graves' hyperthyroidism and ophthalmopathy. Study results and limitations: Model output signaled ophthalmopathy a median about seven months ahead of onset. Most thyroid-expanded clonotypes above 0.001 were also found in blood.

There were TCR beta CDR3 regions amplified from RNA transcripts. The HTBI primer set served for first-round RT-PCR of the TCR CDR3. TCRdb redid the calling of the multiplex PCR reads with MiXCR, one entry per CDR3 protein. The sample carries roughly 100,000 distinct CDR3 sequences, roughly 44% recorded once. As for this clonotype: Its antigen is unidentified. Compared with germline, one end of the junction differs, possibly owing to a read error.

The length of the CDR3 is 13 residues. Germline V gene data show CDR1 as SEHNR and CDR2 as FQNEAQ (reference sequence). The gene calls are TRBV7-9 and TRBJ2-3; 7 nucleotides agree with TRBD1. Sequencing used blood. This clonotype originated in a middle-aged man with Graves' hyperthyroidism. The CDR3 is CASSSDGTATQYF. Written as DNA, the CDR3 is TGTGCCAGCAGCTCCGACGGGACAGCTACGCAGTATTTT. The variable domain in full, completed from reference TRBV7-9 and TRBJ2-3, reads DTGVSQNPRHKITKRGQNVTFRCDPISEHNRLYWYRQTLGQGPEFLTYFQNEAQLEKSRLLSDRFSAERPKGSFSTLEIQRTEQGDSAMYLCASSSDGTATQYFGPGTRLTVL.